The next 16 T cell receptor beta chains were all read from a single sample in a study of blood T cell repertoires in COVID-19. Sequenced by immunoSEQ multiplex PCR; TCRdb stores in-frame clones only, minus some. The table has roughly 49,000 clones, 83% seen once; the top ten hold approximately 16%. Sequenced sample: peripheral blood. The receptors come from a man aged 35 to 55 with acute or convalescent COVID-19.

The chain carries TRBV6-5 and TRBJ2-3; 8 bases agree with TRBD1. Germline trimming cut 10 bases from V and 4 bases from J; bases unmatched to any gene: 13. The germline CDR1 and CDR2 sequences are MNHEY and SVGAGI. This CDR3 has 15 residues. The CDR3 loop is CATRADRVGADTQYF. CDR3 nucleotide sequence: TGTGCCACTAGGGCGGACAGGGTGGGGGCAGATACGCAGTATTTT.

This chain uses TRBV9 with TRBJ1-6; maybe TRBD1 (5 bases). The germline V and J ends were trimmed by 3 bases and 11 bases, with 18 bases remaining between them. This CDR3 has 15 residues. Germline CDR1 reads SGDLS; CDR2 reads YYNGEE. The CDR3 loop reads CASSADGGGLTPLHF. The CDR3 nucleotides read TGTGCCAGCAGCGCCGACGGGGGGGGATTAACACCCCTCCACTTT. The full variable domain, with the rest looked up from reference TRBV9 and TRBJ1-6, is DSGVTQTPKHLITATGQRVTLRCSPRSGDLSVYWYQQSLDQGLQFLIQYYNGEERAKGNILERFSAQQFPDLHSELNLSSLELGDSALYFCASSADGGGLTPLHFGNGTRLTVT.

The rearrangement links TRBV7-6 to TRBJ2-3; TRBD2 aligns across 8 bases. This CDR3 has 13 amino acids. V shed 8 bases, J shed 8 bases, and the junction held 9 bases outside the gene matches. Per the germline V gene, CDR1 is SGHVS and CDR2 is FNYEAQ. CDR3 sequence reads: CASREGTTGTQYF. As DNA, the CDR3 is TGTGCCAGCCGGGAGGGGACGACGGGTACGCAGTATTTT.

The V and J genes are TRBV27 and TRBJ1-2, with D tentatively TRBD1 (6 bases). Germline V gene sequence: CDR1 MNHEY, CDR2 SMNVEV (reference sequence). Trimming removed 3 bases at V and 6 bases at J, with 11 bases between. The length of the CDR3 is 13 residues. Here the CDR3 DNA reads TGTGCCAGCAGTTTGCGGCAGGGGAATGGCTACACCTTC. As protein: CASSLRQGNGYTF.

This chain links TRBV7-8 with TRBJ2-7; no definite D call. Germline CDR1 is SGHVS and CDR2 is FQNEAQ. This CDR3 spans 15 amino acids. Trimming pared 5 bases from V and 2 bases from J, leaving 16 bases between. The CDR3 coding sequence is TGTGCCAGCAGCCGGGCGGCCGCCACTCCCTACGAGCAGTACTTC. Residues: CASSRAAATPYEQYF. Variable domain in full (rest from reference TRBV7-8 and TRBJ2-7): GAGVSQSPRYKVAKRGQDVALRCDPISGHVSLFWYQQALGQGPEFLTYFQNEAQLDKSGLPSDRFFAERPEGSVSTLKIQRTQQEDSAVYLCASSRAAATPYEQYFGPGTRLTVT.

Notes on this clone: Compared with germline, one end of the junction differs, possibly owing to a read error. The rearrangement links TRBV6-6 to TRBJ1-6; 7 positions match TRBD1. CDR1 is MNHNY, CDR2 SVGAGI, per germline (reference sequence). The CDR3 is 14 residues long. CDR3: CASSFTGEALGIPF. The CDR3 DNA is TGTGCCAGCAGCTTTACAGGGGAGGCCCTGGGGATCCCCTTT.

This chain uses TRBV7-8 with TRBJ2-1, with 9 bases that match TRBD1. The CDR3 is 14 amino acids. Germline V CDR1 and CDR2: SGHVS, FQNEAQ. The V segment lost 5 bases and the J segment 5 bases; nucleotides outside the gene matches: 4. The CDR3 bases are TGTGCCAGCAGCACCCGACAGGGGGACAATGAGCAGTTCTTC. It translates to CASSTRQGDNEQFF. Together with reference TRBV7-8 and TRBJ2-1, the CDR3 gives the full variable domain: GAGVSQSPRYKVAKRGQDVALRCDPISGHVSLFWYQQALGQGPEFLTYFQNEAQLDKSGLPSDRFFAERPEGSVSTLKIQRTQQEDSAVYLCASSTRQGDNEQFFGPGTRLTVL.

The chain's CDR3 is CASSPTSPRETQYF. CDR3 in DNA: TGTGCCAGCAGCCCGACTTCCCCCAGAGAGACCCAGTACTTC. The chain is built from TRBV11-2 and TRBJ2-5; D unresolved. V was shortened by 5 bases and J by 4 bases, with 14 bases between the two germline ends. CDR1 is SGHAT, CDR2 FQNNGV, per germline. CDR3 length: 14 residues.

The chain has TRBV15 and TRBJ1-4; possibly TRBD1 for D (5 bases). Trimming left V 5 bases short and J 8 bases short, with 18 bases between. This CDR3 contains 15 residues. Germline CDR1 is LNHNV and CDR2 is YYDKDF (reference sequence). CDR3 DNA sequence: TGTGCCACCAGCCGCCGGGACTCGGCGGGGGAAAAACTGTTTTTT. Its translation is CATSRRDSAGEKLFF.

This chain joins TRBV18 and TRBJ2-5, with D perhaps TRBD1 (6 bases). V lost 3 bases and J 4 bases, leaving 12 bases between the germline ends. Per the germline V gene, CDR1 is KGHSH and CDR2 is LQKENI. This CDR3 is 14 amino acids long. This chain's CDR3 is CASSPATRGETQYF. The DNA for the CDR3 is TGTGCCAGCTCACCGGCAACCAGGGGAGAGACCCAGTACTTC.

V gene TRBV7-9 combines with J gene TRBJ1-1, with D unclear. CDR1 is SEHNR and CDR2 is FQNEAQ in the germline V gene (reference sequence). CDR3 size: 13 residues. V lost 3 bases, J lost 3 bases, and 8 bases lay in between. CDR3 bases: TGTGCCAGCAGCTTTCCCGAGGACACTGAAGCTTTCTTT. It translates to CASSFPEDTEAFF.

The CDR3: CASSLGTGVKDTQYF. The CDR3 DNA sequence: TGTGCCAGCAGCTTAGGGACAGGGGTAAAAGATACGCAGTATTTT. This chain joins TRBV7-2 and TRBJ2-3; TRBD1 aligns across 9 bases. Unmatched junction bases numbered 4, after V lost 1 base and J lost 5 bases. This CDR3 spans 15 amino acids. Germline V gene sequence: CDR1 SGHTA, CDR2 FQGNSA.

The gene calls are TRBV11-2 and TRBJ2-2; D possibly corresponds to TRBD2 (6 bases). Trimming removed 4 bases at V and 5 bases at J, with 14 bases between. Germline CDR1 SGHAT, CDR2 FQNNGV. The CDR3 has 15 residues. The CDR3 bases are TGTGCCAGCAGCTCGGACGGGAGTGGGACCGGGGAGCTGTTTTTT. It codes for CASSSDGSGTGELFF.

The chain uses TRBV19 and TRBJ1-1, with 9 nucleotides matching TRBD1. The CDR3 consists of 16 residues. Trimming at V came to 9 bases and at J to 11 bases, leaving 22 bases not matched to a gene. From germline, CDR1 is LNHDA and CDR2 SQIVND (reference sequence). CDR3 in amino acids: CASTLSRDREVPGAFF. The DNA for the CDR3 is TGTGCCAGCACACTCTCCCGGGACAGGGAGGTTCCCGGTGCTTTCTTT.

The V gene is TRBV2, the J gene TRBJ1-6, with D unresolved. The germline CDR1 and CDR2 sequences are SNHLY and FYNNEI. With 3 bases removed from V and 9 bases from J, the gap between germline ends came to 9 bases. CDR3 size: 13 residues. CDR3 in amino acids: CASSELNSSPLHF. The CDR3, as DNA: TGTGCCAGCAGTGAGCTCAATAGTTCACCCCTCCACTTT.

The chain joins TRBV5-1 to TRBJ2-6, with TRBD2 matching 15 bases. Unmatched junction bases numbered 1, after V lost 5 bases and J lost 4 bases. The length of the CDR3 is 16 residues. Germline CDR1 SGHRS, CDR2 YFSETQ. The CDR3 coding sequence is TGCGCCAGCAGGGGACTAGCGGGAGGAGGGGCCAACGTCCTGACTTTC. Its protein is CASRGLAGGGANVLTF.